The entry that follows covers one TCR beta chain sequence. What it recognizes is unknown. This record comes from a study of prognosis after radiotherapy for stage I lung cancer. V was cut by 9 bases and J by 3 bases, with 12 bases left in between. This CDR3 comprises 12 residues. Germline V gives CDR1 SGHVS, CDR2 FNYEAQ. Findings of the study overall: Patients with metastases reportedly showed TRBV and TRBJ gene usage that differed from patients without metastases.

Two-round multiplex PCR on genomic DNA was the method by which TCR beta CDR3 was amplified. The authors ran first-round PCR with primers specific to each TRBV and TRBJ gene. From the multiplex PCR reads, TCRdb called clonotypes with MiXCR, one entry per CDR3 protein. The repertoire holds roughly 14,000 distinct CDR3 sequences, with 50% to 60% as singletons. The receptor was derived from a donor at least 50 years old with non-small cell lung cancer. The chain employs TRBV7-6 and TRBJ2-7, with D perhaps TRBD2 (5 bases). This sample comprised PBMCs, obtained before or after stereotactic body radiation therapy (not recorded which). The chain's CDR3 is CASLIAFYEQYF. CDR3 sequence (DNA): TGTGCCAGTTTGATAGCGTTCTACGAGCAGTACTTC.